This TCR beta chain was profiled in a study of blood T cell repertoires in COVID-19. Study background: COVID-19 samples, acute and convalescent, were from the United States, Italy and Spain. T cells, B-cell-depleted T cells, or PBMCs provided the cDNA or gDNA that served as material.

Original methodology: Scientists estimated how many nucleated cells there were by amplifying reference gene primers. Using immunoSEQ multiplex PCR, the repertoire was profiled, and TCRdb retains in-frame clones only, with some absent. Clonal size and the V and J genes are those of that table, whereas D and trimming came from the DNA. The table has some 150,000 clones, around 90% seen once. Germline CDR1 SGDLS, CDR2 YYNGEE. The length of the CDR3 is 16 residues. V lost 4 bases and J lost 3; bases outside the gene matches: 8. The chain employs TRBV9 and TRBJ2-3, with 10 bases identical to TRBD2. This TCR came from a man aged 50 or older with acute or convalescent COVID-19. The sample comprised peripheral blood. Written as DNA, the CDR3 is TGTGCCAGCAGCCCGGACCTTAGCGGGGGGACAGATACGCAGTATTTT. This codes for CASSPDLSGGTDTQYF. Drawing the rest from reference TRBV9 and TRBJ2-3, the complete variable domain is DSGVTQTPKHLITATGQRVTLRCSPRSGDLSVYWYQQSLDQGLQFLIQYYNGEERAKGNILERFSAQQFPDLHSELNLSSLELGDSALYFCASSPDLSGGTDTQYFGPGTRLTVL.